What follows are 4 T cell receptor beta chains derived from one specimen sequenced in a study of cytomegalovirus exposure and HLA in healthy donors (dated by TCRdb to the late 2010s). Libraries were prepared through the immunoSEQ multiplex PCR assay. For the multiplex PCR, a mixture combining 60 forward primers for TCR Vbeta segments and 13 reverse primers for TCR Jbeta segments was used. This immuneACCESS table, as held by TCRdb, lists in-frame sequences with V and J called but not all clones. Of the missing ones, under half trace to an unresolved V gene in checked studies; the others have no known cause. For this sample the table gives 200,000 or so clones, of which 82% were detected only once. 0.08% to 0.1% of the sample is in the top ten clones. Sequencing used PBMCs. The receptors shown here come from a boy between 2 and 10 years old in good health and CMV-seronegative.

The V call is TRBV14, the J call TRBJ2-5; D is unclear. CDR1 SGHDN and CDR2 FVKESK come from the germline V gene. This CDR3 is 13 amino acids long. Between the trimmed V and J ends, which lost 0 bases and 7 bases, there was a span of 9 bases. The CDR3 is CASSQDAPGTQYF. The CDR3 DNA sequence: TGTGCCAGCAGCCAAGATGCCCCCGGGACCCAGTACTTC.

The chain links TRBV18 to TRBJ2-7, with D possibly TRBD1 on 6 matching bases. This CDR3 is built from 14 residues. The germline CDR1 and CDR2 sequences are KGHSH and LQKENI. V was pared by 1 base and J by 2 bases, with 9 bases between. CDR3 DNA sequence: TGTGCCAGCTCACCACAAGGGGGAACCTACGAGCAGTACTTC. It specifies CASSPQGGTYEQYF.

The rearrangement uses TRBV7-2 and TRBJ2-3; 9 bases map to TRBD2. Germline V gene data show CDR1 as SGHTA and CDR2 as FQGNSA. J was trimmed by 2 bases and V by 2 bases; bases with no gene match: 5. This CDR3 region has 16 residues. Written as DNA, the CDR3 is TGTGCCAGCAGCTTACAGGGACTAGCCGTCACAGATACGCAGTATTTT. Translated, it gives CASSLQGLAVTDTQYF.

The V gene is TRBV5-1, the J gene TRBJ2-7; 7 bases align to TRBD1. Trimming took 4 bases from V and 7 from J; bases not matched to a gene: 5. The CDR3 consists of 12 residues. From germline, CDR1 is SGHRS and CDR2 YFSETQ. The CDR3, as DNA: TGCGCCAGCAGCCGACAGGGTACGGAGCAGTACTTC. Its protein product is CASSRQGTEQYF.